This T cell receptor (beta chain) was sequenced for a study of blood T cell repertoires in COVID-19. Study-wide background: Samples taken during acute and convalescent COVID-19 were collected in the United States, Italy and Spain.

Under the authors' procedure: Scientists estimated how many nucleated cells there were by amplifying reference gene primers. Assay used: immunoSEQ multiplex PCR; TCRdb lists only in-frame clones, some missing. The DNA gave D and trimming, while V, J and clone size come from that table. Of some 220,000 clones in the sample, around four fifths are singletons; the top ten hold 5.2%. With 2 bases clipped from V and 4 bases from J, the junction kept 2 bases outside the gene matches. Per the germline V gene, CDR1 is MNHEY and CDR2 is SMNVEV (reference sequence). The CDR3 loop spans 14 amino acids. The V gene is TRBV27, the J gene TRBJ1-2, with 9 bases that match TRBD1. The specimen sequenced was peripheral blood. This receptor was taken from an older woman with COVID-19, enrolled during active disease. The CDR3 nucleotides are TGTGCCAGCAGTTTAGGACAGGGGACCTATGGCTACACCTTC. It is translated as CASSLGQGTYGYTF.